The source of this T cell receptor beta chain is a study of T cell responses to AZD1222 COVID-19 vaccine. TCRdb keeps only in-frame clones here, not all; method: immunoSEQ multiplex PCR. Of tens of thousands of clones in the sample, 87% were seen once. V was trimmed by 5 bases and J by 5 bases, leaving 18 bases between them. The CDR3 sequence is 15 residues long. Germline lookup yields CDR1 SEHNR and CDR2 FQNEAQ (reference sequence). As for this clone: Its antigen remains unidentified.

Study-level findings and limits: Mostly white British, mostly female donors; authors suggested clonal diversity may be underestimated.

The clonotype was recovered from an adult who received the AZD1222 COVID-19 vaccine. The rearrangement links TRBV7-9 to TRBJ2-5; TRBD1 is a possible D gene (6 bases). Material: peripheral blood, obtained 28 days after the second AZD1222 dose. As DNA, the CDR3 is TGTGCCAGCAGCCGATTCCGGGACACCTCCGAGACCCAGTACTTC. It encodes CASSRFRDTSETQYF.